This entry lists 6 T cell receptor beta chains sequenced from one sample in a study of blood T cell repertoires in COVID-19. The data were produced by immunoSEQ multiplex PCR, yet TCRdb's version contains in-frame clones alone and is incomplete. This table holds some 150,000 clones, around 76% found once. Sample: peripheral blood. These receptors all stem from a woman in her 70s with acute or convalescent COVID-19.

V is TRBV19 and J is TRBJ2-2; 8 bases are a match to TRBD1. J gave up 0 bases and V 8 bases, and 2 bases lay outside the gene matches. CDR1 LNHDA and CDR2 SQIVND come from the germline V gene (reference sequence). This CDR3 is 14 amino acids long. The CDR3 region is CASYRGTNTGELFF. The CDR3, as DNA: TGTGCCAGTTACAGGGGGACGAACACCGGGGAGCTGTTTTTT.

The sample holds a few counts of this clone. The chain joins TRBV6-1 to TRBJ2-5; TRBD2 matches at 8 bases. V was pared by 1 base and J by 5 bases, with 9 bases of the junction left unmatched. CDR3 size: 16 residues. Per germline, CDR1 MNHNS and CDR2 SASEGT. The CDR3 spells CASSEGRSGVVETQYF. The CDR3 nucleotides are TGTGCCAGCAGTGAAGGGCGTAGCGGGGTGGTGGAGACCCAGTACTTC.

Notes on this clone: At one of its ends the junction is not consistent with the germline gene, which may arise from a read error. V and J are TRBV13 and TRBJ2-7; 11 bases are a match to TRBD1. CDR3 length equals 14 residues. Germline loops: CDR1 PRHDT, CDR2 FYEKMQ (reference sequence). As DNA, the CDR3 is TGTGCCAGCAGCCTAGGGACAGGGGGCTACGAGCAGTACTTC. This gives the protein CASSLGTGGYEQYF.

This clone was recorded only once. The chain couples TRBV7-9 to TRBJ1-2; D is possibly TRBD1 (6 bases). CDR3 length equals 15 residues. Trimming shortened V by 4 bases and J by 6 bases, and 18 bases separated the two germline ends. Germline values: CDR1 SEHNR, CDR2 FQNEAQ (reference sequence). The CDR3 DNA reads as TGTGCCAGCAGCTCCCCGTTAGGGGGGGGCGATGGCTACACCTTC. Protein product: CASSSPLGGGDGYTF. The full variable domain, with the rest looked up from reference TRBV7-9 and TRBJ1-2, is DTGVSQNPRHKITKRGQNVTFRCDPISEHNRLYWYRQTLGQGPEFLTYFQNEAQLEKSRLLSDRFSAERPKGSFSTLEIQRTEQGDSAMYLCASSSPLGGGDGYTFGSGTRLTVV.

This chain connects TRBV19 to TRBJ2-3, with 8 bases lining up with TRBD1. The CDR3 has 14 residues. Per germline, CDR1 LNHDA and CDR2 SQIVND (reference sequence). Losses at the gene ends were 10 bases for V and 1 base for J; bases not matched to a gene: 7. The CDR3 reads CATRDRRRTDTQYF. In nucleotides, the CDR3 is TGTGCCACTAGGGACAGGAGACGCACAGATACGCAGTATTTT.

In this sample, this clone turned up once. The chain combines TRBV10-2 with TRBJ2-1, with D maybe TRBD1 (5 bases). Trimming removed 7 bases from V and 4 bases from J, with 8 bases in between. Germline values: CDR1 WSHSY, CDR2 SAAADI. CDR3 size: 12 residues. The CDR3 protein is CASTGAYNEQFF. CDR3 bases: TGCGCCAGCACTGGGGCTTACAATGAGCAGTTCTTC.